This T cell receptor beta chain was recorded in a study of CD8 T cells in Susac syndrome. Random hexamers served to reverse transcribe roughly 0.5 to 1 ug RNA. By means of immunoSEQ multiplex PCR, TCR beta CDR3 spanning 54 Vbeta and 13 Jbeta underwent amplification. TCRdb reanalysed the immunoSEQ multiplex PCR reads using MiXCR and keeps one entry per CDR3 protein. The data hold 150,000 to 200,000 distinct CDR3 sequences, with 93% observed a single time. V shed 4 bases and J shed 8 bases, with 9 bases lying between them. The V gene's germline CDR1 is SQVTM and CDR2 ANQGSEA. This CDR3 comprises 11 residues.

The receptor was isolated from a human donor in good health. The sample consisted of CD4+ T cells from PBMCs. This chain uses TRBV29-1 with TRBJ2-1; weak D call: TRBD2 (5 bases). The CDR3 sequence: CSVGGWDEQFF. The CDR3 nucleotides read TGCAGCGTTGGAGGGTGGGATGAGCAGTTCTTC.